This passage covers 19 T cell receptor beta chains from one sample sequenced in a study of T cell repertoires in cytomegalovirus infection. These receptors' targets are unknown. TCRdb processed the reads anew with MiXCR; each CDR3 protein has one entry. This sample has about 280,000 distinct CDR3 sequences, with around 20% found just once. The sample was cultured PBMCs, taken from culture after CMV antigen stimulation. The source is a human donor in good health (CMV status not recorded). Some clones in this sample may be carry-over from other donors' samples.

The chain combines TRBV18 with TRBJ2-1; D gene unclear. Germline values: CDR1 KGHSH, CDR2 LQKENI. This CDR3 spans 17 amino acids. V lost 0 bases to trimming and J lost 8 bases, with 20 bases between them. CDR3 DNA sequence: TGTGCCAGCTCACCACCGGCTAGTAGATCGATCCGCGATGAGCAGTTCTTC. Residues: CASSPPASRSIRDEQFF.

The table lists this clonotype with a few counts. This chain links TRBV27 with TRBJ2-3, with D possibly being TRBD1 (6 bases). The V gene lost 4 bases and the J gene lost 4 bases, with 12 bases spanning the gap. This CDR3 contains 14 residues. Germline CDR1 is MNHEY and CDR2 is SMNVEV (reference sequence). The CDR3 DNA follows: TGTGCCAGCAGTTGGGGGCAAGGTTCAGATACGCAGTATTTT. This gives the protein CASSWGQGSDTQYF.

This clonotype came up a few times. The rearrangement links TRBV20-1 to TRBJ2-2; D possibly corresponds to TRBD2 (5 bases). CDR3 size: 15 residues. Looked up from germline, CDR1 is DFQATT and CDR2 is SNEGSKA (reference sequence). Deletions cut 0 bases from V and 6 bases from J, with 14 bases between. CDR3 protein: CSAREPLALPGELFF. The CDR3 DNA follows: TGCAGTGCTAGAGAACCGCTAGCTCTCCCCGGGGAGCTGTTTTTT.

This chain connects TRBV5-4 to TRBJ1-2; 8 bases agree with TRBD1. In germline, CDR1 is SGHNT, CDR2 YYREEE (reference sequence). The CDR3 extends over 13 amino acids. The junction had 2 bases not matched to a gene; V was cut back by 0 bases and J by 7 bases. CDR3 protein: CASSLADRGGYTF. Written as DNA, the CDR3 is TGTGCCAGCAGCTTGGCCGACAGGGGTGGCTACACCTTC.

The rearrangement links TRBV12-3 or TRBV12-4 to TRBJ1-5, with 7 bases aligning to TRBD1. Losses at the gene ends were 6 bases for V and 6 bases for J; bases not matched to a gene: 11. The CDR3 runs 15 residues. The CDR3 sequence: CASRNDREWGQPQHF. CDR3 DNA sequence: TGTGCCAGCAGGAACGACAGGGAGTGGGGTCAGCCCCAGCATTTT.

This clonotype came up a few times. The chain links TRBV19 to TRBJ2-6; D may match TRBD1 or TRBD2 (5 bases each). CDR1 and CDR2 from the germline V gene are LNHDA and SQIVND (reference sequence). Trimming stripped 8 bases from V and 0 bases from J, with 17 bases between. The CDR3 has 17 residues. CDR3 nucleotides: TGTGCCAGTCGAATAACCGGGACCCACTCTGGGGCCAACGTCCTGACTTTC. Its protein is CASRITGTHSGANVLTF.

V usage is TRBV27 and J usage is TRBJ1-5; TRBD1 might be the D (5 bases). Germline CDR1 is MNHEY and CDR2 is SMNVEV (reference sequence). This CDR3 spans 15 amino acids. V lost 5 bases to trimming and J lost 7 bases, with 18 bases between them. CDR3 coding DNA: TGTGCCAGCAGTCCCAGGGACGGGAGCGGGCAGCCCCAGCATTTT. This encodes CASSPRDGSGQPQHF.

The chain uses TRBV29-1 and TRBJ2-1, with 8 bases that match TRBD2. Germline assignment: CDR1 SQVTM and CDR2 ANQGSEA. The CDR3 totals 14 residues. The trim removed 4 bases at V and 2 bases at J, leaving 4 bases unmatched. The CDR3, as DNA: TGCAGCGTTGTTACGGGAGGGCCCTACAATGAGCAGTTCTTC. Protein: CSVVTGGPYNEQFF.

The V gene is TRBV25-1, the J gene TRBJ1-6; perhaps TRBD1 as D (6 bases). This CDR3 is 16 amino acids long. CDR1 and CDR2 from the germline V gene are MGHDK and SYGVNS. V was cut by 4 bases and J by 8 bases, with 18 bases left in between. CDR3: CASSVTGMSMDSPLHF. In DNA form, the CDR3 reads TGTGCCAGCAGTGTTACAGGGATGAGTATGGATTCACCCCTCCACTTT.

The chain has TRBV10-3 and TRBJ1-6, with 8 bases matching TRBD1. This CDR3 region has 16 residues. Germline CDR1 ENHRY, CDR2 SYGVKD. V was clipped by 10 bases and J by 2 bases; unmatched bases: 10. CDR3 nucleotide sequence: TGTGCCACGAGAGACAGGGGACGGGCCTATAATTCACCCCTCCACTTT. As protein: CATRDRGRAYNSPLHF.

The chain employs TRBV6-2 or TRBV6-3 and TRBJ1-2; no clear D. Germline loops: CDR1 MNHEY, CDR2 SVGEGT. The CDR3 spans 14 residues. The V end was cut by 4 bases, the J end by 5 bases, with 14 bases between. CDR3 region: CASSFLMGEYGYTF. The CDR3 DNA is TGTGCCAGCAGTTTCCTCATGGGCGAGTATGGCTACACCTTC.

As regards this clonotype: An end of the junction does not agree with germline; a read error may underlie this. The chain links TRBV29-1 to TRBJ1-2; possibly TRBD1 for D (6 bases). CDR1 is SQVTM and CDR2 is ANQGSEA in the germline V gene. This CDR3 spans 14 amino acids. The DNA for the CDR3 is TGCAGCGTTGTGGCCCTAAGGGGGAACTTTGGCTACACCTTC. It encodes CSVVALRGNFGYTF.

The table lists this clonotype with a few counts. CDR3 nucleotides: TGTGCCAGCACGGGGAAGTACAATGAGCAGTTCTTC. Amino acids: CASTGKYNEQFF. The rearrangement uses TRBV6-1 and TRBJ2-1; TRBD2 might be the D (5 bases). The CDR3 is 12 residues long. The germline V gene encodes CDR1 MNHNS and CDR2 SASEGT. Trimming removed 7 bases at V and 4 bases at J, with 8 bases between.

CDR3 in amino acids: CASSFQIAGSKDEQFF. Here the CDR3 DNA reads TGTGCCAGCAGCTTTCAAATAGCGGGGTCCAAGGATGAGCAGTTCTTC. The J gene is TRBJ2-1, the V gene TRBV7-8, with 8 bases aligning to TRBD2. The CDR3 totals 16 residues. The germline V gene has CDR1 SGHVS and CDR2 FQNEAQ. V lost 3 bases to trimming and J lost 8 bases; unmatched junction nucleotides: 12. Using reference TRBV7-8 and TRBJ2-1 for the parts outside the CDR3, the full variable domain is GAGVSQSPRYKVAKRGQDVALRCDPISGHVSLFWYQQALGQGPEFLTYFQNEAQLDKSGLPSDRFFAERPEGSVSTLKIQRTQQEDSAVYLCASSFQIAGSKDEQFFGPGTRLTVL.

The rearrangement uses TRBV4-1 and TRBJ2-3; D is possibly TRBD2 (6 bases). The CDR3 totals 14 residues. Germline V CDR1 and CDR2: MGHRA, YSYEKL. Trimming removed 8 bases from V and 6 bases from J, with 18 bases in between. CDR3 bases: TGCGCCAGCTCCCCGGGGGATGTATCCGATACGCAGTATTTT. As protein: CASSPGDVSDTQYF.

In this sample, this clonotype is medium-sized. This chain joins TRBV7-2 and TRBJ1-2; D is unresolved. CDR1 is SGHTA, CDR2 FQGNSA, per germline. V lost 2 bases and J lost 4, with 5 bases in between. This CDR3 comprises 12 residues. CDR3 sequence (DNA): TGTGCCAGCAGCTTAAATGGCTATGGCTACACCTTC. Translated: CASSLNGYGYTF.

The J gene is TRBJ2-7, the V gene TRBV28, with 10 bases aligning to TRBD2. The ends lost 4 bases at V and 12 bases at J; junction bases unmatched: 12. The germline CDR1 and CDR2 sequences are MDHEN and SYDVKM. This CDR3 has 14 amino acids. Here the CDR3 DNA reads TGTGCCAGCAGTTACCGACTAGCGGGCCTTCATGGGTACTTC. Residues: CASSYRLAGLHGYF.

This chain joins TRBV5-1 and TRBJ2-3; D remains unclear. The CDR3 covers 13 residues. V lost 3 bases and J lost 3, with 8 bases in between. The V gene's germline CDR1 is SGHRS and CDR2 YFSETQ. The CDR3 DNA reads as TGCGCCAGCAGCTCCGTGCGGACAGATACGCAGTATTTT. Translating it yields CASSSVRTDTQYF.

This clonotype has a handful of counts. The CDR3: CASSFFRGVGEQYV. Here the CDR3 DNA reads TGTGCCAGCAGCTTTTTTCGAGGGGTGGGCGAGCAGTACGTC. This chain joins TRBV7-8 and TRBJ2-7; D may match TRBD1 or TRBD2 (5 bases each). Germline loops: CDR1 SGHVS, CDR2 FQNEAQ. The CDR3 runs 14 residues. V was trimmed by 3 bases and J by 6 bases, leaving 15 bases between them.